The sequence of this T cell receptor beta chain was determined in a study of spatial heterogeneity in lung cancer. Broader study findings: How many expanded intratumoral alpha and beta TCRs were present tracked the tumor mutation count, which was a count of nonsynonymous mutations. Estimated coverage of tumor T cells was approximately 7% for alpha and 13% for beta chains.

The time point here: sample taken at primary tumor resection. Frozen PBMC, nontumor lung or tumor provided whole RNA, which was sequenced unsorted. Per germline, CDR1 SGHAT and CDR2 FQNNGV. This CDR3 has 15 residues. V lost 2 bases, J lost 4 bases, and 14 bases lay in between. At least ten counts were recorded for this clonotype. Its antigen remains unknown. Each TCR cDNA molecule bore a unique molecular identifier. TCRdb reprocessed the 5' RACE reads via MiXCR and lists one record per CDR3 protein. The sample has tens of thousands of distinct CDR3 sequences; approximately 4.8% are singletons. The clonotype was recovered from a male donor with early-stage non-small cell lung cancer. Sequenced material: lung tumor tissue, taken at surgery. The chain joins TRBV11-2 to TRBJ2-5; D is perhaps TRBD2 (6 bases). The CDR3 DNA follows: TGTGCCAGCAGCTTAACCCCCCGACTAGGAGAGACCCAGTACTTC. Translation gives CASSLTPRLGETQYF.